This is a list of T cell receptor beta chains from one sample in a study of blood T cells in healthy people across ages. TCRdb passed the 5' RACE reads through MiXCR, listing each CDR3 protein once. The sample holds 700,000 to 900,000 distinct CDR3 sequences, 20% to 30% seen once. This same sample was also taken into another study, of T cells of mothers and their children.

Sequenced input: blood. The receptors originated from a boy aged 5 to 17 in good health. Each CDR3 is given with its conserved first and last residue. The D gene is left open where the match is weak. A clone size is listed for some rows: how often the clone was seen (once, few, many), or a class if it is expanded.

V gene	J gene	clone size	D gene	CDR3 DNA	CDR3 protein
TRBV29-1	TRBJ2-1	.	.	TGCAGCGTTGAACACAGGGTTAATGAGCAGTTCTTC	CSVEHRVNEQFF
TRBV3-1	TRBJ2-1	many	.	TGTGCCAGCAGCCAAGAAGGCGCGGTGTCCTACAATGAGCAGTTCTTC	CASSQEGAVSYNEQFF
TRBV20-1	TRBJ2-5	.	TRBD2	TGCAGTGCTAGAGATCAGGTAGCGGGGGCCTTCCAAGAGACCCAGTACTTC	CSARDQVAGAFQETQYF
TRBV12-3/TRBV12-4	TRBJ1-6	.	.	TGTGCCAGCAGTCCGGCCCCGCTTCCCCTCCACTTT	CASSPAPLPLHF
TRBV9	TRBJ2-7	.	TRBD2	TGTGCCAGCAGCATAGCGGGGGGGCCCTACGAGCAGTACTTC	CASSIAGGPYEQYF
TRBV11-2	TRBJ2-3	few	.	TGTGCCAGCAGCATAGACAGGCTCCAAACGCAGTATTTT	CASSIDRLQTQYF
TRBV9	TRBJ2-1	.	.	TGTGCCAGCAGCACGGACACGGGTAGAAATGAGCAGTTCTTC	CASSTDTGRNEQFF
TRBV5-1	TRBJ2-5	.	.	TGCGCCAGCAGCCTAGGCCCTCCGGGGGAGCAGTACTTC	CASSLGPPGEQYF
TRBV30	TRBJ1-2	.	.	TGTGCCTGGGCTAACTATGGCTACACCTTC	CAWANYGYTF
TRBV29-1	TRBJ2-6	.	.	TGCAGCGTTGAGGGGGCTGGGGCCAACGTCCTGACTTTC	CSVEGAGANVLTF
TRBV6-4	TRBJ2-2	.	.	TGTGCCAACTCGACGAGGGACACCGGGGAGCTGTTTTTT	CANSTRDTGELFF
TRBV28	TRBJ2-1	.	TRBD2	TGTGCCAGCAGTTTCCCACTAGCGGGGGGCTACTACAATGAGCAGTTCTTC	CASSFPLAGGYYNEQFF
TRBV20-1	TRBJ1-2	.	.	TGCAGTGCTGCCTCTACAGTCGACAACTTCTATGGCTACACCTTC	CSAASTVDNFYGYTF
TRBV11-2	TRBJ2-3	.	.	TGTGCCAGCAGCTTAGCGGCAGACGACCCTAGCACAGATACGCAGTATTTT	CASSLAADDPSTDTQYF
TRBV20-1	TRBJ2-5	few	TRBD1	TGCAGTGCTAGAGCACAAGGGGGGACAGGCCGATTGGAGCAGTACTTC	CSARAQGGTGRLEQYF
TRBV4-1	TRBJ1-2	.	.	TGCGCCAGCAGCCACGATGGGAGGGGAGAAGGGAACTATGGCTACACCTTC	CASSHDGRGEGNYGYTF
TRBV11-1	TRBJ2-7	few	TRBD1	TGTGCCAGCAGCTTTTTGGCGACAGGGTACGAGCAGTACTTC	CASSFLATGYEQYF
TRBV7-2	TRBJ2-5	few	.	TGTGCCAGCAGCTTAGGTGGAGGGGGTATGGAGACCCAGTACTTC	CASSLGGGGMETQYF
TRBV29-1	TRBJ2-1	few	TRBD2	TGCAGCGTTGAATCCAGCGGGGCCTACAATGAGCAGTTCTTC	CSVESSGAYNEQFF
TRBV28	TRBJ2-7	few	TRBD1	TGTGCCAGCAGTCTGGACAGGGTGGGACCTGAGCAGTACTTC	CASSLDRVGPEQYF
TRBV29-1	TRBJ2-7	.	TRBD2	TGCAGCGTTTCCAGGACTAGCGGGGCCTACGAGCAGTACTTC	CSVSRTSGAYEQYF
TRBV20-1	TRBJ2-7	.	.	TGCAGTGCTAGACCAGGAGCAGGGCACGAGCAGTACTTC	CSARPGAGHEQYF
TRBV5-6	TRBJ1-1	.	.	TGTGCCAGCAGCTTGGGCTTGTCCGCTTTCTTT	CASSLGLSAFF
TRBV6-4	TRBJ1-2	.	.	TGTGCCAGCAGTGACCCTCCGGGGGGTCGGTATGGCTACACCTTC	CASSDPPGGRYGYTF
TRBV11-1	TRBJ2-2	few	TRBD2	TGTGCCAGCAGCTTACGTGCGGGGGGGAACACCGGGGAGCTGTTTTTT	CASSLRAGGNTGELFF
TRBV7-9	TRBJ2-1	few	.	TGTGCCAGCAGCTTAGGGCGGGGACAAGAGCAGTTCTTC	CASSLGRGQEQFF
TRBV7-6	TRBJ2-5	many	.	TGTGCCAGCAGCTCCCTCGGGGAAGAGACCCAGTACTTC	CASSSLGEETQYF
TRBV6-1	TRBJ2-3	.	TRBD1	TGTGCCAGCAGTCCCCTCGGGACAGGGGGCACAGATACGCAGTATTTT	CASSPLGTGGTDTQYF
TRBV5-1	TRBJ2-1	.	TRBD1	TGCGCCAGCAGCACAACCCCACAGGGGGCTATCTACAATGGGCAGTTCTTC	CASSTTPQGAIYNGQFF
TRBV25-1	TRBJ2-1	.	.	TGTGCCAGCAGTGCGCCGGGACGCACATCATTC	CASSAPGRTSF
TRBV9	TRBJ2-2	.	.	TGTGCCAGCAGCCCGCACGTGCCTCGAAACACCGGGGAGCTGTTTTTT	CASSPHVPRNTGELFF
TRBV13	TRBJ2-6	.	.	TGTGCCAGCAGTGGGCCAGGGGCCTCTGGGGCCAACGTCCTGACTTTC	CASSGPGASGANVLTF
TRBV12-3/TRBV12-4	TRBJ1-1	.	TRBD1	TGTGCCAGCAGTTTCAAACAGGGGGCGCCCACTGAAGCTTTCTTT	CASSFKQGAPTEAFF
TRBV19	TRBJ1-1	few	.	TGTGCCAGTTCTCAAGGGGATAACACTGAAGCTTTCTTT	CASSQGDNTEAFF
TRBV27	TRBJ1-6	few	.	TGTGCCAGCAGTTTAGGGACTTCACCCCTCCACTTT	CASSLGTSPLHF
TRBV7-8	TRBJ1-5	few	TRBD1	TGTGCCAGCAGCTTACAGGGGGCGAGCAATCAGCCCCAGCATTTT	CASSLQGASNQPQHF
TRBV12-3/TRBV12-4	TRBJ2-5	.	TRBD1	TGTGCCAGCAGCCGGGGACAGAAAGAGACCCAGTACTTC	CASSRGQKETQYF
TRBV12-3/TRBV12-4	TRBJ2-3	once	TRBD2	TGTGCCAGCAGTTTAGCTCTAGCGGGGGAGACAGATACGCAGTATTTT	CASSLALAGETDTQYF
TRBV12-3/TRBV12-4	TRBJ2-6	few	.	TGTGCCAGCAGTTTACGGTCTGGGGTTCCCTCTGGGGCCAACGTCCTGACTTTC	CASSLRSGVPSGANVLTF
TRBV25-1	TRBJ2-5	.	TRBD2	TGTGCCAGCAGTGATCTAGCGGGGGCCTTCCAAGAGACCCAGTACTTC	CASSDLAGAFQETQYF
TRBV10-2	TRBJ2-3	few	.	TGCGCCAGCAGTGAGCAGGGGATCGGGTTAGATACGCAGTATTTT	CASSEQGIGLDTQYF
TRBV4-1	TRBJ1-4	.	.	TGCGCCAGCAGCGTCCCCGTTTTAATTTCAGGAGAAAAACTGTTTTTT	CASSVPVLISGEKLFF
TRBV7-9	TRBJ2-1	.	TRBD1	TGTGCCAGCAGCCGGACAGGGGGATATGAGCAGTTCTTC	CASSRTGGYEQFF
TRBV12-3/TRBV12-4	TRBJ2-1	.	.	TGTGCCAGCAGTTTAGATCGGAGGTCCTACAATGAGCAGTTCTTC	CASSLDRRSYNEQFF
TRBV10-3	TRBJ1-2	.	.	TGTGCCATCAGTGGAGGGAACTATGGCTACACCTTC	CAISGGNYGYTF
TRBV20-1	TRBJ1-1	few	.	TGCAGTGCTAGAGTCAGGCGGAACACTGAAGCTTTCTTT	CSARVRRNTEAFF
TRBV20-1	TRBJ1-4	.	.	TGCAGTGCTCCCCACTGGGGGAGGGGTGGTGAAAAACTGTTTTTT	CSAPHWGRGGEKLFF
TRBV20-1	TRBJ2-1	.	TRBD2	TGCAGTGCTAGAGTAGCGGGAGGGCCGGATGAGCAGTTCTTC	CSARVAGGPDEQFF
TRBV12-5	TRBJ1-1	.	.	TGTGCTAGTGGCCCGGCGGCGGCACCCTTCGCTTTCTTT	CASGPAAAPFAFF
TRBV6-2/TRBV6-3	TRBJ2-5	few	.	TGTGCCAGCAGCCCGTCAGGCTTTGGGGACCAAGAGACCCAGTACTTC	CASSPSGFGDQETQYF
TRBV18	TRBJ2-3	.	TRBD2	TGTGCCAGCTTCGGACTAGCTATTACCACAGATACGCAGTATTTT	CASFGLAITTDTQYF
TRBV7-6	TRBJ2-7	.	.	TGTGCCAGCAGCTCGGGGTTAGGCGACGAGCAGTACTTC	CASSSGLGDEQYF
TRBV20-1	TRBJ2-5	.	.	TGCAGTGCCTTAAAAGAGACCCAGTACTTC	CSALKETQYF
TRBV28	TRBJ1-4	.	.	TGTGCCAGCAGTTTCTTCAGGGGTACGGGATTTGGAGAAAAACTGTTTTTT	CASSFFRGTGFGEKLFF
TRBV11-2	TRBJ2-5	.	.	TGTGCCAGCAGCTTAGGTCGGGGAGAAATAGCGAGGGAGACCCAGTACTTC	CASSLGRGEIARETQYF
TRBV7-9	TRBJ2-1	.	TRBD2	TGTGCCAGCAACAGAGAGCGGGGCTCCTACAATGAGCAGTTCTTC	CASNRERGSYNEQFF
TRBV10-3	TRBJ2-5	.	TRBD1	TGTGCCATCAGTGAGTCGACAGGGAAGACCCAGTACTTC	CAISESTGKTQYF
TRBV7-9	TRBJ1-1	few	TRBD1	TGTGCCAGCAGCTCTGACAGGGCCCTTTTCGCTTTCTTT	CASSSDRALFAFF